This TCR beta chain is drawn from a study of blood T cell repertoires in COVID-19. Across the whole study: The study drew acute and convalescent COVID-19 samples from the United States, Italy and Spain.

Between the trimmed V and J ends, which lost 5 bases and 0 bases, there was a span of 11 bases. Germline lookup yields CDR1 SGHAT and CDR2 FQNNGV. CDR3 length: 14 residues. Individuals aged about 18 to 89 years were recruited from approximately 24 US areas. Participant reports of clinical history set cohort assignment. Exposed participants encountered a COVID-19 case during the 2 weeks preceding study entry. Here immunoSEQ multiplex PCR was the method, and the copy in TCRdb shows in-frame clones only, minus some. The sample yields roughly 150,000 clones, over 80% seen once. This sequence originates from a man in his 70s who had been exposed to COVID-19. The chain recombines TRBV11-2 with TRBJ2-7; D is possibly TRBD1 (6 bases). The sequenced material came from PBMCs or T cells enriched from blood (not recorded which). The CDR3 sequence is CASSIRGISYEQYF. Here the CDR3 DNA reads TGTGCCAGCAGCATCAGGGGAATCTCCTACGAGCAGTACTTC.